This T cell receptor beta chain was identified in a study of response to subunit inactivated influenza vaccine. TCRdb re-analysed the RT-PCR reads in MiXCR, keeping a single row per CDR3 protein. The sample carries more than 700,000 distinct CDR3 sequences, roughly 20% recorded once. As concerns this clonotype: The antigen is undetermined.

Study-level points and caveats: Every seasonal influenza vaccination brings in few new T cells, the authors suggested.

This CDR3 has 14 amino acids. The junction had 6 bases not matched to a gene; V was cut back by 4 bases and J by 4 bases. Germline-derived CDR1 and CDR2 are SGDLS and YYNGEE. The gene calls are TRBV9 and TRBJ1-2; 8 nucleotides align to TRBD1. This receptor was obtained from a man in his fifties or sixties who received an inactivated influenza vaccine. The specimen was PBMCs from blood, collected roughly 5 days after vaccination. CDR3 coding DNA: TGTGCCAGCAGCATAGGACAGGGAGCCTATGGCTACACCTTC. This sequence encodes CASSIGQGAYGYTF.